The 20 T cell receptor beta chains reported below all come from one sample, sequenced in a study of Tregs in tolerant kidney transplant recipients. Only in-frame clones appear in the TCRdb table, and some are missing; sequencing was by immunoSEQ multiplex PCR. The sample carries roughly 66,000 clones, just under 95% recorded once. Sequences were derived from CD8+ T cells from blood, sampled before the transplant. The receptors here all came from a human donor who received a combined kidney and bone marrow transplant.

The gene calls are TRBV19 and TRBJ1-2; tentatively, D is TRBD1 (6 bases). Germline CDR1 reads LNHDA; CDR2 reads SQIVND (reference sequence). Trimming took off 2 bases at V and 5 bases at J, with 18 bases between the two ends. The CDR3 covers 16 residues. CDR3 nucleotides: TGTGCCAGTAGTATAAGGCCCCCGGACAGCCGATATGGCTACACCTTC. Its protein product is CASSIRPPDSRYGYTF.

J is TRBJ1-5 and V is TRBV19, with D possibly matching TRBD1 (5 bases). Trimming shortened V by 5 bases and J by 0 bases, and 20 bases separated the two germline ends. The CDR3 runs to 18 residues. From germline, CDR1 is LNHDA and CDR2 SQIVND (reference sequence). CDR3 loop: CASSSGGSGSYSNQPQHF. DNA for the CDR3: TGTGCCAGTAGTTCCGGGGGTTCAGGGTCCTATAGCAATCAGCCCCAGCATTTT.

CDR3 bases: TGCGCCAGCCCTATTGCTCCCCAGAACAGGGTCGTACACAATGAGCAGTTCTTC. Encoded protein: CASPIAPQNRVVHNEQFF. The V call is TRBV23-1, the J call TRBJ2-1; a possible D gene is TRBD1 (6 bases). TRBV23-1 is annotated as an ORF whose role is uncertain. V lost 8 bases, J lost 5 bases, and 28 bases lay in between. This CDR3 has 18 amino acids.

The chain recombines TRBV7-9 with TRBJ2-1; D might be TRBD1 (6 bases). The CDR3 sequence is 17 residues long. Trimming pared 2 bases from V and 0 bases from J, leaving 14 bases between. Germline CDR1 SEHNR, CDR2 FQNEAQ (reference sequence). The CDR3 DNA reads TGTGCCAGCAGCTTATTTTTTACAGGGCGCTCCTACAATGAGCAGTTCTTC. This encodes CASSLFFTGRSYNEQFF.

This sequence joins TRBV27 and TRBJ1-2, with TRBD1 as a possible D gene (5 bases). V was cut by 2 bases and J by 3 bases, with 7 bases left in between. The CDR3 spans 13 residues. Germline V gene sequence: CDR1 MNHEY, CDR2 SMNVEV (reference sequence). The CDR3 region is CASSLARDYGYTF. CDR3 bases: TGTGCCAGCAGTTTAGCCAGGGACTATGGCTACACCTTC.

This CDR3 is CASSFSGQTYGYTF. DNA of the CDR3: TGTGCCAGCAGCTTCTCTGGGCAGACCTATGGCTACACCTTC. The chain combines TRBV5-4 with TRBJ1-2; no definite D call. CDR1 is SGHNT and CDR2 is YYREEE in the germline V gene (reference sequence). With 2 bases removed from V and 4 bases from J, the gap between germline ends came to 12 bases. This CDR3 comprises 14 residues.

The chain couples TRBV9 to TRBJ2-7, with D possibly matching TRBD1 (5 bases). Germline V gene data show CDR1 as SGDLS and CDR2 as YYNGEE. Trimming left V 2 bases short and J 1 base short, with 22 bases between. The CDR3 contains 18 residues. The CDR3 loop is CASSVSSAQGDGSYEQYF. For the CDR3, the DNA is TGTGCCAGCAGCGTTTCTTCAGCCCAGGGTGATGGGTCCTACGAGCAGTACTTC. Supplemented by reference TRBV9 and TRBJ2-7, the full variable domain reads DSGVTQTPKHLITATGQRVTLRCSPRSGDLSVYWYQQSLDQGLQFLIQYYNGEERAKGNILERFSAQQFPDLHSELNLSSLELGDSALYFCASSVSSAQGDGSYEQYFGPGTRLTVT.

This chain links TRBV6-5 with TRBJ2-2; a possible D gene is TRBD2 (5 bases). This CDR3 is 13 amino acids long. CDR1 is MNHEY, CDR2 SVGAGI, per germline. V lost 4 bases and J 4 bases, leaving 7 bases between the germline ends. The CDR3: CASSLRVTGELFF. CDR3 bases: TGTGCCAGCAGTTTGAGGGTCACCGGGGAGCTGTTTTTT.

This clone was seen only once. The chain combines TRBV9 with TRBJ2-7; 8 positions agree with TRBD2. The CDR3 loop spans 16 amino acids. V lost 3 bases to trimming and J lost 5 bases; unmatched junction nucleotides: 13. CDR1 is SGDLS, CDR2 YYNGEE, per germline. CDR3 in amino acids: CASSAQHPGGRNEQYF. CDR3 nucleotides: TGTGCCAGCAGCGCCCAACACCCGGGGGGGCGGAACGAGCAGTACTTC.

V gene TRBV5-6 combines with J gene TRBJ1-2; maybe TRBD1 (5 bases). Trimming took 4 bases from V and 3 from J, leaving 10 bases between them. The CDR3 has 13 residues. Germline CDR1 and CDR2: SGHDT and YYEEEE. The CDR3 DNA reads TGTGCCAGCAGCCCGGGGGGAGACTATGGCTACACCTTC. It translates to CASSPGGDYGYTF.

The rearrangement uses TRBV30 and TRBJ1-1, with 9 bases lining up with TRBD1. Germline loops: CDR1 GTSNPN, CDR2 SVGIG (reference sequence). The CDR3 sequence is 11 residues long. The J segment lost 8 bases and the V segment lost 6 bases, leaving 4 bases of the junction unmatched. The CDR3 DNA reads TGTGCCTGCTCACAGGGGGCGGAAGCTTTCTTT. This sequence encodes CACSQGAEAFF.

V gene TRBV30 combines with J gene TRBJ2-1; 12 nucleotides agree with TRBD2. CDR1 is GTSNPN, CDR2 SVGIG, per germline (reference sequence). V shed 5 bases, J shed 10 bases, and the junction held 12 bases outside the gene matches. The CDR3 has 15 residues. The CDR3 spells CAWGGLAGINWEQFF. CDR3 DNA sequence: TGTGCCTGGGGGGGACTAGCGGGTATTAACTGGGAGCAGTTCTTC.

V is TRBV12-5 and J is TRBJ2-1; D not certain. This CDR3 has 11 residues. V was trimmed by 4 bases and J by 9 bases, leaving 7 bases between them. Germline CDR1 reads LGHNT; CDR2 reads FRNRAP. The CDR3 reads CASGSHSEQFF. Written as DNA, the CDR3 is TGTGCTAGTGGTTCACATTCTGAGCAGTTCTTC.

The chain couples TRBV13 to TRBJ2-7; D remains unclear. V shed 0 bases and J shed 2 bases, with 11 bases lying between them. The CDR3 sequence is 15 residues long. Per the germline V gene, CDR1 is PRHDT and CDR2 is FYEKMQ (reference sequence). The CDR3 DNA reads TGTGCCAGCAGCTTAGGCCGTAGACTCACCTACGAGCAGTACTTC. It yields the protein CASSLGRRLTYEQYF.

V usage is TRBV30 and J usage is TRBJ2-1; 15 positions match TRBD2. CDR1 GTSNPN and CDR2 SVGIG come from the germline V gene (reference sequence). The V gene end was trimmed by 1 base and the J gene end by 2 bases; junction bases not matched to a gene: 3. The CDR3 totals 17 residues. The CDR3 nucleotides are TGTGCCTGGAGTGGGACTAGCGGGGGGGCGGCCTACAATGAGCAGTTCTTC. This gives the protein CAWSGTSGGAAYNEQFF.

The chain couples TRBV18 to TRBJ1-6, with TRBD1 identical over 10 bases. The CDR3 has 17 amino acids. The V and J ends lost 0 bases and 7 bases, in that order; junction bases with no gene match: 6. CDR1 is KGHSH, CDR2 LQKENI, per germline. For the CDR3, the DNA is TGTGCCAGCTCACCACCCGGGACAGGGGATGGAAATTCACCCCTCCACTTT. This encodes CASSPPGTGDGNSPLHF. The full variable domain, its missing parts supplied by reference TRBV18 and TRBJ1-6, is NAGVMQNPRHLVRRRGQEARLRCSPMKGHSHVYWYRQLPEEGLKFMVYLQKENIIDESGMPKERFSAEFPKEGPSILRIQQVVRGDSAAYFCASSPPGTGDGNSPLHFGNGTRLTVT.

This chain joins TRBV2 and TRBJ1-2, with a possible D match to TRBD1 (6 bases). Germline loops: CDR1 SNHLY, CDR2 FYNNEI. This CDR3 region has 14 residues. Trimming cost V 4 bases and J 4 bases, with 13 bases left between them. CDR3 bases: TGTGCCAGCAGTGGCCTGACAGGAAGCTATGGCTACACCTTC. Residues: CASSGLTGSYGYTF. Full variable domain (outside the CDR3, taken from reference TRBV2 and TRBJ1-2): EPEVTQTPSHQVTQMGQEVILRCVPISNHLYFYWYRQILGQKVEFLVSFYNNEISEKSEIFDDQFSVERPDGSNFTLKIRSTKLEDSAMYFCASSGLTGSYGYTFGSGTRLTVV.

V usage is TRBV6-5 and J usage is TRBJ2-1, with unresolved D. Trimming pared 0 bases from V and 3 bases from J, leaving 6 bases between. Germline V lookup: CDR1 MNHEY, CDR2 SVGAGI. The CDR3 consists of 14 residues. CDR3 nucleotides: TGTGCCAGCAGTTACTCGAGAGGCTACAATGAGCAGTTCTTC. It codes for CASSYSRGYNEQFF.

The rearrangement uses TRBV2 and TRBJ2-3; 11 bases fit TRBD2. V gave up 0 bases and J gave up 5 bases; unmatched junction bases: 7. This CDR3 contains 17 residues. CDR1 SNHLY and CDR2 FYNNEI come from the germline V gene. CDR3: CASSEASLAGGIDTQYF. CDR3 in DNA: TGTGCCAGCAGTGAAGCCTCCTTAGCGGGGGGGATAGATACGCAGTATTTT.

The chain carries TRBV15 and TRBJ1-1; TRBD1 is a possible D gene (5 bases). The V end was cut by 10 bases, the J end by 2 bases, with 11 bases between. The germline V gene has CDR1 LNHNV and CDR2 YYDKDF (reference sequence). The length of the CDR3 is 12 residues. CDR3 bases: TGTGCCATAGGACAAGCCAACACTGAAGCTTTCTTT. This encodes CAIGQANTEAFF.